One and the same sample provided the 31 T cell receptor beta chains below, sequenced in a study of shared clonotypes between healthy human individuals. Clones were sequenced by immunoSEQ multiplex PCR, and TCRdb holds only the in-frame ones, with some missing. The sample records 650,000 to 800,000 clones, 92% being singletons. Selected positively for CCR7 and CD45RO-negative, naive CD8 cells excluded terminally differentiated effector memory CD45RA+ cells. The sample consisted of naive CD8+ T cells sorted from blood. All receptors derive from a man aged 25-45 years in good health.

The chain carries TRBV11-2 and TRBJ2-1; the D gene is possibly TRBD1 (5 bases). V lost 3 bases to trimming and J lost 4 bases, with 22 bases between them. Per the germline V gene, CDR1 is SGHAT and CDR2 is FQNNGV. This CDR3 contains 18 residues. CDR3 region: CASSFNPLGDLRYNEQFF. Here the CDR3 DNA reads TGTGCCAGCAGCTTTAACCCATTAGGGGATCTCCGTTACAATGAGCAGTTCTTC.

The CDR3 here is CASSFSRDKAVFNQPQHF. For the CDR3, the DNA is TGTGCCAGCAGTTTCTCCCGGGACAAGGCTGTGTTCAATCAGCCCCAGCATTTT. The chain joins TRBV28 to TRBJ1-5; TRBD1 is a possible D gene (6 bases). Germline assignment: CDR1 MDHEN and CDR2 SYDVKM. Trimming cost V 3 bases and J 3 bases, with 21 bases left between them. This CDR3 contains 18 residues.

V is TRBV5-1 and J is TRBJ2-7, with 13 bases fitting TRBD2. The trim removed 3 bases at V and 3 bases at J, leaving 6 bases unmatched. The CDR3 covers 16 residues. CDR1 and CDR2 from the germline V gene are SGHRS and YFSETQ. CDR3 loop: CASSSGTSGTRYEQYF. For the CDR3, the DNA is TGCGCCAGCAGCTCGGGGACTAGCGGGACCCGCTACGAGCAGTACTTC.

This chain links TRBV11-2 with TRBJ1-1; D uncertain. CDR3 length: 12 residues. Trimming removed 1 base at V and 6 bases at J, with 6 bases between. Germline CDR1 SGHAT, CDR2 FQNNGV. The CDR3 reads CASSLAQPEAFF. DNA for the CDR3: TGTGCCAGCAGCTTAGCCCAGCCTGAAGCTTTCTTT.

The rearrangement links TRBV6-1 to TRBJ2-3, with D maybe TRBD1 (6 bases). The V and J ends lost 6 bases and 1 base respectively, with 14 bases between them. This CDR3 has 15 residues. Germline CDR1 is MNHNS and CDR2 is SASEGT. CDR3 amino acids: CASRTGQSRTDTQYF. As DNA, the CDR3 is TGTGCCAGCAGGACCGGACAGAGCCGCACAGATACGCAGTATTTT.

This chain links TRBV29-1 with TRBJ2-1; TRBD1 agrees at 7 bases. Trimming took 6 bases from V and 0 from J; bases not matched to a gene: 11. Looked up from germline, CDR1 is SQVTM and CDR2 is ANQGSEA. The CDR3 runs 16 residues. The CDR3 coding sequence is TGCAGCGTGACAGGGACGATTGCGAGCTCCTACAATGAGCAGTTCTTC. Its translation: CSVTGTIASSYNEQFF.

The rearrangement uses TRBV5-8 and TRBJ1-2; D not resolved. Deletions cut 4 bases from V and 4 bases from J, with 11 bases between. The germline V gene has CDR1 SGHTS and CDR2 YDEGEE. The CDR3 covers 13 residues. CDR3 in DNA: TGTGCCAGCAGCCTCGAGAGCCCCTATGGCTACACCTTC. Amino acids: CASSLESPYGYTF. Filled out from reference TRBV5-8 and TRBJ1-2, the complete variable domain reads EAGVTQSPTHLIKTRGQQATLRCSPISGHTSVYWYQQALGLGLQFLLWYDEGEERNRGNFPPRFSGRQFPNYSSELNVNALELEDSALYLCASSLESPYGYTFGSGTRLTVV.

As for this clone: The same CDR3 arises from other DNA sequences in this sample as well. J is TRBJ1-2 and V is TRBV9; D is possibly TRBD1 (5 bases). CDR1 SGDLS and CDR2 YYNGEE come from the germline V gene. Trimming shortened V by 0 bases and J by 2 bases, and 11 bases separated the two germline ends. The CDR3 is 15 amino acids. The CDR3 spells CASSVGGGANYGYTF. The CDR3 nucleotides read TGTGCCAGCAGCGTAGGGGGAGGGGCAAACTATGGCTACACCTTC.

In DNA form, the CDR3 reads TGCAGCGTTGTAAAAATGGATGAGCAGTTCTTC. Amino acid sequence: CSVVKMDEQFF. The J gene is TRBJ2-1, the V gene TRBV29-1; D not resolved. The CDR3 contains 11 residues. V lost 4 bases to trimming and J lost 8 bases, with 9 bases between them. Germline CDR1 SQVTM, CDR2 ANQGSEA.

This chain links TRBV5-1 with TRBJ2-2; D call uncertain. Germline assignment: CDR1 SGHRS and CDR2 YFSETQ. The V end lost 0 bases, the J end lost 3 bases, and 6 bases lay between the germline ends. The CDR3 spans 14 residues. CDR3 in amino acids: CASSLVGHTGELFF. DNA for the CDR3: TGCGCCAGCAGCTTGGTAGGCCACACCGGGGAGCTGTTTTTT.

This clone was observed a single time. The rearrangement uses TRBV19 and TRBJ2-1; 10 bases line up with TRBD2. Germline assignment: CDR1 LNHDA and CDR2 SQIVND (reference sequence). With 4 bases clipped from V and 4 bases from J, the junction kept 4 bases outside the gene matches. The CDR3 totals 15 residues. CDR3 loop: CASSNQREGYNEQFF. CDR3 bases: TGTGCCAGTAGTAACCAGCGGGAGGGGTACAATGAGCAGTTCTTC.

The chain employs TRBV6-1 and TRBJ2-3; 7 bases are shared with TRBD1. Germline CDR1 reads MNHNS; CDR2 reads SASEGT. Unmatched junction bases numbered 3, after V lost 2 bases and J lost 4 bases. The CDR3 contains 14 residues. The DNA of the CDR3 is TGTGCCAGCAGTGAATACAGGGGCCCAGATACGCAGTATTTT. It is translated as CASSEYRGPDTQYF.

The rearrangement uses TRBV2 and TRBJ2-2; 10 positions match TRBD2. V shed 4 bases, J shed 6 bases, and the junction held 5 bases outside the gene matches. The CDR3 length is 15 residues. Looked up from germline, CDR1 is SNHLY and CDR2 is FYNNEI. CDR3 residues: CASSGEREGPGELFF. Here the CDR3 DNA reads TGTGCCAGCAGTGGGGAGCGGGAGGGGCCCGGGGAGCTGTTTTTT. Drawing the rest from reference TRBV2 and TRBJ2-2, the complete variable domain is EPEVTQTPSHQVTQMGQEVILRCVPISNHLYFYWYRQILGQKVEFLVSFYNNEISEKSEIFDDQFSVERPDGSNFTLKIRSTKLEDSAMYFCASSGEREGPGELFFGEGSRLTVL.

This clone was picked up one time. The rearrangement joins TRBV28 to TRBJ2-5, with 7 bases that match TRBD1. Trimming removed 4 bases from V and 5 bases from J; junction bases left unmatched: 16. Germline values: CDR1 MDHEN, CDR2 SYDVKM. The length of the CDR3 is 17 residues. The CDR3 sequence: CASSSSWDSQHGETQYF. The CDR3, as DNA: TGTGCCAGCAGTTCGTCGTGGGACAGCCAACACGGGGAGACCCAGTACTTC.

The chain couples TRBV27 to TRBJ1-4; a possible D gene is TRBD1 (5 bases). V lost 3 bases to trimming and J lost 7 bases, with 12 bases between them. This CDR3 has 14 amino acids. Germline CDR1 is MNHEY and CDR2 is SMNVEV (reference sequence). The CDR3: CASSFRQGSEKLFF. The CDR3 region has the DNA TGTGCCAGCAGTTTTCGGCAGGGAAGTGAAAAACTGTTTTTT.

This rearrangement joins TRBV12-5 to TRBJ1-2; D ambiguous. Per germline, CDR1 LGHNT and CDR2 FRNRAP. The CDR3 runs to 13 residues. V was trimmed by 5 bases and J by 0 bases, leaving 7 bases between them. CDR3 in DNA: TGTGCTAGTGGTGGCCCCTCTAACTATGGCTACACCTTC. Its protein is CASGGPSNYGYTF.

The chain uses TRBV7-3 and TRBJ1-5; the D gene is possibly TRBD1 (5 bases). This CDR3 spans 15 amino acids. Trimming pared 10 bases from V and 0 bases from J, leaving 16 bases between. Germline assignment: CDR1 SGHTA and CDR2 FQGTGA. The CDR3 nucleotides are TGTGCCACCCTCGGGGGGGGTCGTAGCAATCAGCCCCAGCATTTT. Encoded protein: CATLGGGRSNQPQHF.

DNA of the CDR3: TGTGCCAGCAGCTTGGGACTGACCTACAATGAGCAGTTCTTC. Its translation: CASSLGLTYNEQFF. The rearrangement uses TRBV5-6 and TRBJ2-1; D gene unclear. CDR1 and CDR2 from the germline V gene are SGHDT and YYEEEE. V was trimmed by 0 bases and J by 2 bases, leaving 6 bases between them. The CDR3 consists of 14 residues.

V and J are TRBV7-9 and TRBJ1-1; D unresolved. V dropped 4 bases and J dropped 10 bases, with 19 bases sitting between them. Germline V gene data show CDR1 as SEHNR and CDR2 as FQNEAQ (reference sequence). The CDR3 spans 14 residues. The CDR3 DNA is TGTGCCAGCAGCTGGTCGACCCCCCGATTGGGAGCTTTCTTT. This encodes CASSWSTPRLGAFF.

V gene TRBV15 combines with J gene TRBJ2-7; D possibly matches TRBD1 or TRBD2 (5 bases each). The ends were cut back, 3 bases at V and 3 bases at J, with 15 bases in the middle. Germline V gives CDR1 LNHNV, CDR2 YYDKDF (reference sequence). The CDR3 runs 15 residues. The CDR3 here is CATSSSRTGLYEQYF. The DNA of the CDR3 is TGTGCCACCAGCAGCTCACGGACGGGGCTCTACGAGCAGTACTTC.

The chain uses TRBV5-1 and TRBJ1-3, with a tentative D call TRBD1 (5 bases). The CDR3 has 20 residues. Trimming took off 0 bases at V and 2 bases at J, with 24 bases between the two ends. The germline V gene encodes CDR1 SGHRS and CDR2 YFSETQ. The CDR3 is CASSLVGQLGSGPPGNTIYF. The CDR3 nucleotides are TGCGCCAGCAGCTTGGTAGGGCAGCTGGGTTCGGGACCTCCTGGAAACACCATATATTTT.

The gene calls are TRBV19 and TRBJ2-7, with 9 bases lining up with TRBD1. CDR3 length equals 15 residues. V shed 3 bases and J 1 base; nucleotides not matched to a gene: 4. CDR1 and CDR2 (germline): LNHDA, SQIVND (reference sequence). This CDR3 reads CASSIRTGVSYEQYF. The CDR3 DNA follows: TGTGCCAGTAGTATTAGGACAGGGGTATCCTACGAGCAGTACTTC.

The count of this clone is one. The chain recombines TRBV5-5 with TRBJ2-5; D possibly corresponds to TRBD2 (6 bases). Germline V gene lookup returns CDR1 SGHKS and CDR2 YYEKEE (reference sequence). This CDR3 is 19 amino acids long. Trimming removed 0 bases from V and 5 bases from J, with 26 bases in between. The CDR3 sequence: CASSLVLLAAAPSRETQYF. CDR3 bases: TGTGCCAGCAGCTTGGTGCTTTTAGCGGCAGCCCCCTCTCGGGAGACCCAGTACTTC. Looking up the rest from reference TRBV5-5 and TRBJ2-5 gives the full variable domain: DAGVTQSPTHLIKTRGQQVTLRCSPISGHKSVSWYQQVLGQGPQFIFQYYEKEERGRGNFPDRFSARQFPNYSSELNVNALLLGDSALYLCASSLVLLAAAPSRETQYFGPGTRLLVL.

V usage is TRBV7-9 and J usage is TRBJ2-5; 9 nucleotides line up with TRBD1. This CDR3 is built from 17 residues. The germline V gene has CDR1 SEHNR and CDR2 FQNEAQ (reference sequence). Unmatched junction bases numbered 13, after V lost 5 bases and J lost 3 bases. CDR3 sequence reads: CASSAGTGLSGKETQYF. CDR3 in DNA: TGTGCCAGCAGCGCCGGGACAGGGCTAAGCGGAAAAGAGACCCAGTACTTC.

The rearrangement uses TRBV7-9 and TRBJ1-1; TRBD1 aligns across 9 bases. CDR1 is SEHNR, CDR2 FQNEAQ, per germline (reference sequence). The CDR3 spans 15 residues. Trimming at V came to 5 bases and at J to 8 bases, leaving 12 bases not matched to a gene. The DNA for the CDR3 is TGTGCCAGCAGCCCCTCGGACAGGGGTGTTCGGGAAGCTTTCTTT. Translation gives CASSPSDRGVREAFF.

In its sample, this clone was seen once. The chain has TRBV30 and TRBJ2-3, with D hard to call. In germline, CDR1 is GTSNPN, CDR2 SVGIG (reference sequence). This CDR3 contains 13 residues. The V end was cut by 4 bases, the J end by 0 bases, with 8 bases between. The CDR3 nucleotides read TGTGCCTGGACCGGCGGAAGCACAGATACGCAGTATTTT. Protein: CAWTGGSTDTQYF.

The chain couples TRBV6-1 to TRBJ2-7, with a tentative D call TRBD1 (5 bases). Germline CDR1 MNHNS, CDR2 SASEGT. The germline V and J ends were trimmed by 0 bases and 2 bases, with 5 bases remaining between them. The CDR3 runs 13 residues. This chain's CDR3 is CASSEAQAYEQYF. As DNA, the CDR3 is TGTGCCAGCAGTGAAGCACAGGCCTACGAGCAGTACTTC.

The CDR3 sequence: CASSHVQGARDTQYF. The CDR3 DNA is TGCGCCAGCAGCCATGTACAGGGGGCGCGGGATACGCAGTATTTT. The chain recombines TRBV4-1 with TRBJ2-3; 9 bases are shared with TRBD1. Germline V gives CDR1 MGHRA, CDR2 YSYEKL. Trimming removed 3 bases from V and 6 bases from J; junction bases left unmatched: 7. CDR3 length: 15 amino acids.

The chain employs TRBV5-4 and TRBJ2-1, with D uncertain. The germline V gene has CDR1 SGHNT and CDR2 YYREEE (reference sequence). V dropped 6 bases and J dropped 8 bases, with 15 bases sitting between them. This CDR3 is 13 amino acids long. The CDR3 DNA is TGTGCCAGCACCAGCTTCTTAGTAGATGAGCAGTTCTTC. It translates to CASTSFLVDEQFF.

V and J are TRBV7-9 and TRBJ1-2; 8 positions agree with TRBD1. V was clipped by 6 bases and J by 3 bases; unmatched bases: 3. Germline assignment: CDR1 SEHNR and CDR2 FQNEAQ (reference sequence). The CDR3 covers 13 residues. This chain's CDR3 is CASSQQGDYGYTF. In DNA, the CDR3 is TGTGCCAGCAGTCAACAGGGGGACTATGGCTACACCTTC.

Note on this clone: The same CDR3 also results from other DNA sequences found in this sample. The genes are TRBV28 and TRBJ2-5; D is unclear. CDR3 length: 11 amino acids. CDR1 and CDR2 from the germline V gene are MDHEN and SYDVKM. V gave up 2 bases and J gave up 5 bases, with 3 bases separating them. In DNA, the CDR3 is TGTGCCAGCAGTTTAGGCGAGACCCAGTACTTC. Encoded protein: CASSLGETQYF.